What follows are 14 T cell receptor beta chains derived from one specimen sequenced in a study of T-cell memory formation after mild COVID-19 (dated by TCRdb to the early 2020s). Libraries came from 5' RACE. Sequencing used an Illumina NovaSeq 6000. Starting from the raw public reads, TCRdb applied fastp trimming at Q25, assembled clones with MiXCR and retained in-frame beta chains. Entries are consolidated by CDR3 protein sequence, retaining the most common genes and DNA. Present in this sample are a few hundred thousand distinct CDR3 sequences, around 15% of which were seen just once. About a fifth of the sample rests with the top ten. Sequencing was performed on PBMCs or a T cell subset sorted from them (not recorded which). The receptors were sampled from a man younger than 35 who had mild COVID-19 (a few samples of this study predate the infection). The sample titles of this study are shuffled in the database, so cell type and time point are left out; the donor was told from shared clones.

This sequence joins TRBV30 and TRBJ2-5, with 9 bases lining up with TRBD2. V lost 5 bases and J lost 4; bases outside the gene matches: 8. This CDR3 is built from 14 residues. The germline gives CDR1 GTSNPN, CDR2 SVGIG (reference sequence). The CDR3 sequence: CAWGSGGPGETQYF. DNA of the CDR3: TGTGCCTGGGGCAGCGGGGGGCCTGGAGAGACCCAGTACTTC.

The sample holds a few counts of this clonotype. The rearrangement links TRBV18 to TRBJ1-3; no clear D. V was shortened by 2 bases and J by 0 bases, with 14 bases between the two germline ends. The CDR3 length is 17 residues. The germline V gene has CDR1 KGHSH and CDR2 LQKENI. The CDR3 DNA reads TGTGCCAGCTCACCATCCCCGGGAACTAGCTCTGGAAACACCATATATTTT. Its translation: CASSPSPGTSSGNTIYF.

This clonotype was detected a few times. This chain connects TRBV7-9 to TRBJ1-2; no reliable D call. CDR1 and CDR2 from the germline V gene are SEHNR and FQNEAQ (reference sequence). Trimming stripped 2 bases from V and 9 bases from J, with 13 bases between. This CDR3 is built from 13 residues. The CDR3 region is CASSLPGGRSYTF. CDR3 coding DNA: TGTGCCAGCAGCTTACCGGGCGGGCGAAGCTACACCTTC.

In its sample, this clonotype was seen a few times. This chain links TRBV5-1 with TRBJ1-5; 7 bases are a match to TRBD1. The CDR3 is 18 amino acids. The germline gives CDR1 SGHRS, CDR2 YFSETQ. With V trimmed by 1 base and J by 6 bases, 16 bases remained unmatched. The CDR3 DNA reads as TGCGCCAGCAGCTTGAGTCCGGTCCAAGGGGGCAGCGGTCAGCCCCAGCATTTT. Translation: CASSLSPVQGGSGQPQHF.

This clonotype came up many times. The chain is built from TRBV6-5 and TRBJ1-1, with D unclear. The V gene's germline CDR1 is MNHEY and CDR2 SVGAGI. V was pared by 0 bases and J by 8 bases, with 7 bases between. The CDR3 covers 12 residues. CDR3 in DNA: TGTGCCAGCAGTTACTCGGCCGGGGAAGCTTTCTTT. Residues: CASSYSAGEAFF.

The gene calls are TRBV7-2 and TRBJ2-3; 11 bases match TRBD2. CDR1 SGHTA and CDR2 FQGNSA come from the germline V gene. The length of the CDR3 is 18 residues. J gave up 1 base and V 1 base, and 7 bases lay outside the gene matches. In DNA form, the CDR3 reads TGTGCCAGCAGCTTAGGGGCTAGCGGGGGGCCCCGCACAGATACGCAGTATTTT. This encodes CASSLGASGGPRTDTQYF.

The J gene is TRBJ1-2, the V gene TRBV11-2; perhaps TRBD1 as D (5 bases). This CDR3 is built from 13 residues. Trimming removed 3 bases at V and 6 bases at J, with 11 bases between. CDR1 is SGHAT and CDR2 is FQNNGV in the germline V gene. CDR3 coding DNA: TGTGCCAGCAGCTTTTCTACGGGGGATGGCTACACCTTC. Its protein is CASSFSTGDGYTF.

This clonotype showed up just a few times. V is TRBV7-2 and J is TRBJ2-1, with 7 positions matching TRBD2. CDR1 and CDR2 (germline): SGHTA, FQGNSA. The CDR3 runs to 15 residues. Losses at the gene ends were 6 bases for V and 6 bases for J; bases not matched to a gene: 11. This CDR3 is CASRPGLLLFNEQFF. DNA of the CDR3: TGTGCCAGCAGGCCGGGACTACTTTTGTTCAATGAGCAGTTCTTC.

In this sample, this clonotype turned up a few times. The chain recombines TRBV12-3 or TRBV12-4 with TRBJ2-3, with 12 bases lining up with TRBD2. CDR3 size: 15 residues. The trim removed 7 bases at V and 3 bases at J, leaving 5 bases unmatched. CDR3 residues: CASTRGLAGTDTQYF. The CDR3 nucleotides are TGTGCCAGCACCAGAGGACTAGCGGGGACAGATACGCAGTATTTT.

This CDR3 reads CSATNGDSYEQYF. In DNA form, the CDR3 reads TGCAGTGCTACTAACGGGGACTCCTACGAGCAGTACTTC. The V call is TRBV20-1, the J call TRBJ2-7; D is possibly TRBD2 (5 bases). Trimming shortened V by 4 bases and J by 0 bases, and 10 bases separated the two germline ends. Germline CDR1 is DFQATT and CDR2 is SNEGSKA (reference sequence). The CDR3 runs to 13 residues.

V is TRBV6-5 and J is TRBJ2-6; D is uncertain. CDR1 and CDR2 (germline): MNHEY, SVGAGI. Trimming pared 2 bases from V and 4 bases from J, leaving 9 bases between. The CDR3 is 15 residues long. The CDR3 nucleotides are TGTGCCAGCAGTTACCTGGCCCAGGGGGCCAACGTCCTGACTTTC. Its protein is CASSYLAQGANVLTF.

V and J are TRBV14 and TRBJ1-2; TRBD1 agrees at 9 bases. The J segment lost 7 bases and the V segment lost 4 bases, leaving 7 bases of the junction unmatched. Looked up from germline, CDR1 is SGHDN and CDR2 is FVKESK. This CDR3 region has 14 residues. CDR3 nucleotides: TGTGCCAGCAGCCGGGGACAGGGTTTAGTTGGCTACACCTTC. It specifies CASSRGQGLVGYTF.

This clonotype was seen a handful of times. This chain links TRBV20-1 with TRBJ2-7, with 7 bases fitting TRBD2. V dropped 4 bases and J dropped 7; count of bases not matched to a gene: 16. The CDR3 loop spans 15 amino acids. Germline V lookup: CDR1 DFQATT, CDR2 SNEGSKA (reference sequence). The CDR3 DNA reads as TGCAGTGCTAAGCGACTAGTCCGGGTCGGGGGGGAGCAGTACTTC. Its translation: CSAKRLVRVGGEQYF.

The chain joins TRBV7-2 to TRBJ1-2; a possible D gene is TRBD1 (5 bases). The CDR3 runs to 16 residues. Per the germline V gene, CDR1 is SGHTA and CDR2 is FQGNSA. The V end lost 5 bases, the J end lost 8 bases, and 24 bases lay between the germline ends. Written as DNA, the CDR3 is TGTGCCAGCAGCCGGGGCGAGGGCGGAGGGGAAAAAGGCTACACCTTC. Amino acid sequence: CASSRGEGGGEKGYTF.